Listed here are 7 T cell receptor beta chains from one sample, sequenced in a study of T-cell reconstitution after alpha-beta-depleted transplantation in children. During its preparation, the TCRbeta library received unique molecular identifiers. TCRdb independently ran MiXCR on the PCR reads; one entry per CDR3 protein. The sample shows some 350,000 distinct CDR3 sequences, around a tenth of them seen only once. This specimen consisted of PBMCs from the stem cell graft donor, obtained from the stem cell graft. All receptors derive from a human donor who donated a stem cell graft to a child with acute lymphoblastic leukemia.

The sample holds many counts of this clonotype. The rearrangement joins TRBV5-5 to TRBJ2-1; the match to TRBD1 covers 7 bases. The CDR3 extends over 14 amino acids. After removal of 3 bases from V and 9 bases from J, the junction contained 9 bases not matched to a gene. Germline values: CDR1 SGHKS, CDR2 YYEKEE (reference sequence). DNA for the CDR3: TGTGCCAGCAGCTATGACAGGGAATTCGGTGAGCAGTTCTTC. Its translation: CASSYDREFGEQFF.

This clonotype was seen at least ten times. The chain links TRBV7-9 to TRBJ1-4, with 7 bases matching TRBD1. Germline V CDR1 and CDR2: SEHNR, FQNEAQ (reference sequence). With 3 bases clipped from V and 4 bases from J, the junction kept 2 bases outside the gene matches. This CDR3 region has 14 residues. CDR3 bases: TGTGCCAGCAGCTTGGGACAGATTAATGAAAAACTGTTTTTT. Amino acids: CASSLGQINEKLFF. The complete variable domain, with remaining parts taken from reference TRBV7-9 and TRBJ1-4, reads DTGVSQNPRHKITKRGQNVTFRCDPISEHNRLYWYRQTLGQGPEFLTYFQNEAQLEKSRLLSDRFSAERPKGSFSTLEIQRTEQGDSAMYLCASSLGQINEKLFFGSGTQLSVL.

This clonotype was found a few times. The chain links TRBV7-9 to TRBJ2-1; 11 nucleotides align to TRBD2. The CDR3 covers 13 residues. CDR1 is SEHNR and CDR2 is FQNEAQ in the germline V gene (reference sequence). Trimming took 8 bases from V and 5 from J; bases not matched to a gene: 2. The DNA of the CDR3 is TGTGCCAGCGGGACTAGCGGACACAATGAGCAGTTCTTC. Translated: CASGTSGHNEQFF. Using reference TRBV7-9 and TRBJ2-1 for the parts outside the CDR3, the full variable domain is DTGVSQNPRHKITKRGQNVTFRCDPISEHNRLYWYRQTLGQGPEFLTYFQNEAQLEKSRLLSDRFSAERPKGSFSTLEIQRTEQGDSAMYLCASGTSGHNEQFFGPGTRLTVL.

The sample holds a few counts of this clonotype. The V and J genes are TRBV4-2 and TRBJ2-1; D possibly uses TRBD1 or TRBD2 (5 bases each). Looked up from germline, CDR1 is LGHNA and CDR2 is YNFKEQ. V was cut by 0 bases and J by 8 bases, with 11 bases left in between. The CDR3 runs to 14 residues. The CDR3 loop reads CASSQDMGVDEQFF. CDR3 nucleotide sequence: TGTGCCAGCAGCCAAGACATGGGGGTCGATGAGCAGTTCTTC.

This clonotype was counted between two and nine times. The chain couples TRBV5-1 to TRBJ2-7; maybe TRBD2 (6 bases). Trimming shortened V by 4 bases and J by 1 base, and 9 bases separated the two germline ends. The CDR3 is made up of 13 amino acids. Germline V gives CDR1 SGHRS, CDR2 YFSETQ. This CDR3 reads CASSRDWSYEQYF. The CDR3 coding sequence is TGCGCCAGCAGCCGGGACTGGTCCTACGAGCAGTACTTC.

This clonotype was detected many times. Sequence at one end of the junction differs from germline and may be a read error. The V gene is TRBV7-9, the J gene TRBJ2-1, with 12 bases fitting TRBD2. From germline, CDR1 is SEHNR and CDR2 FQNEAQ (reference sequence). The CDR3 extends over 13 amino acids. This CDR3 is CASSLAGGPEQFF. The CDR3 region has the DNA TGTGCCAGCAGCCTAGCGGGAGGGCCGGAGCAGTTCTTC.

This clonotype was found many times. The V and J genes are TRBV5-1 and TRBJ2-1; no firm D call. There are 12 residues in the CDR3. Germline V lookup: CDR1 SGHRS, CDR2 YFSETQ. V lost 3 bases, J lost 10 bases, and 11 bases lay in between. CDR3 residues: CASSSSQLEQFF. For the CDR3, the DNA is TGCGCCAGCAGCTCTTCCCAGTTAGAGCAGTTCTTC.